This entry describes one TCR beta chain. With a J-beta primer mix and a sample-barcoded 5' primer, a second PCR ran 7 to 11 cycles. TCRdb called the 5' RACE reads again in MiXCR, with one record for every CDR3 protein. The sample records approximately 800,000 distinct CDR3 sequences, around 62% being singletons. Germline V CDR1 and CDR2: SGHRS, YFSETQ. The CDR3 runs to 15 residues. V shed 1 base and J shed 5 bases, with 13 bases lying between them. The sample originates from a study of blood T cells in healthy people across ages. The clonotype originates from a man aged 30 to 39 in good health. Sequencing input: blood. This chain connects TRBV5-1 to TRBJ2-1, with no clear D. The CDR3, as DNA: TGCGCCAGCAGCTTGTATACAGTACGTAACAATGAGCAGTTCTTC. Translating gives CASSLYTVRNNEQFF. The full variable domain, with the rest looked up from reference TRBV5-1 and TRBJ2-1, is KAGVTQTPRYLIKTRGQQVTLSCSPISGHRSVSWYQQTPGQGLQFLFEYFSETQRNKGNFPGRFSGRQFSNSRSEMNVSTLELGDSALYLCASSLYTVRNNEQFFGPGTRLTVL.